This is a list of T cell receptor beta chains from one sample in a study of cytomegalovirus exposure and HLA in healthy donors. Sequencing was performed with immunoSEQ multiplex PCR; in TCRdb, only in-frame clones are kept and a portion is missing. The data hold around 74,000 clones, with 79% observed a single time. Sequenced: PBMCs. Every receptor here comes from a man younger than 40 in good health and CMV-seronegative. Each CDR3 is given with its conserved first and last residue. A D gene is named only where the DNA matches it firmly. For some rows the clone size is stated as once, few or many, or as a class when expanded; others skip it.

v_call	d_call	clone_size	j_call	cdr3_nt	cdr3_aa
TRBV7-9	-	-	TRBJ2-2	TGTGCCAGCAGCCCCCTTAACACCGGGGAGCTGTTTTTT	CASSPLNTGELFF
TRBV19	TRBD1	-	TRBJ2-7	TGTGCCAGTAGTCCCGGGGACAGCTCTCAGGGAACTCGGCAGTACTTC	CASSPGDSSQGTRQYF
TRBV30	-	-	TRBJ2-7	TGTGCCTGGAGTGTTAGCCCTCTCTACGAGCAGTACTTC	CAWSVSPLYEQYF
TRBV5-6	-	-	TRBJ2-6	TGTGCCAGCAGCTCCATCTCTGGGGCCAACGTCCTGACTTTC	CASSSISGANVLTF
TRBV21-1	-	-	TRBJ2-1	TGTGCCAGCAGCAAAACCCCGGATGAGCAGTTCTTC	CASSKTPDEQFF
TRBV28	-	-	TRBJ1-2	TGTGCCTCTAGGAGCCTCGGGACACCTAACTATGGCTACACCTTC	CASRSLGTPNYGYTF
TRBV7-8	-	-	TRBJ2-3	TGTGCCAGCAGCCGGTACAGGGAATTAACAGATACGCAGTATTTT	CASSRYRELTDTQYF
TRBV5-5	-	-	TRBJ1-1	TGTGCCAGCAGCCTTGGCCAGGGCGGCTACAACACTGAAGCTTTCTTT	CASSLGQGGYNTEAFF
TRBV5-4	-	-	TRBJ1-1	TGTGCCAGCAGCGACGCAGGTTTCTTCTTGGACACTGAAGCTTTCTTT	CASSDAGFFLDTEAFF
TRBV6-5	-	-	TRBJ1-2	TGTGCCAGCAGTTTTGCGGACAGCCACGGGGAAAGTGGCTACACCTTC	CASSFADSHGESGYTF
TRBV28	TRBD1	-	TRBJ1-2	TGTGCCAGCAGCGTGGGGACAGGCAATCCCTATGGCTACACCTTC	CASSVGTGNPYGYTF
TRBV28	TRBD1	-	TRBJ2-2	TGTGCCAGCAGCCACGGACAGGAGGTCGGGGAGCTGTTTTTT	CASSHGQEVGELFF
TRBV7-9	TRBD1	-	TRBJ2-2	TGTGCCAGCAGCTTAGCGACTACAGGGGCGACCGGGGAGCTGTTTTTT	CASSLATTGATGELFF
TRBV27	TRBD1	-	TRBJ1-3	TGTGCCAGCAGTTTATATGGGACAGGCTCTGGAAACACCATATATTTT	CASSLYGTGSGNTIYF
TRBV29-1	-	once	TRBJ1-2	TGCAGCGCCAATTGGGCACAGGGTAACTATGGCTACACCTTC	CSANWAQGNYGYTF
TRBV5-4	TRBD2	-	TRBJ2-7	TGTGCCAGCAGCTTCCAGCTAGCGGGAGGTGAAGAGCAGTACTTC	CASSFQLAGGEEQYF
TRBV7-2	TRBD1	-	TRBJ1-2	TGTGCCAGCAGCTTAGGACAGGGGGTAGGAGGCTACACCTTC	CASSLGQGVGGYTF
TRBV7-6	-	-	TRBJ1-3	TGTGCCAGCAGCTTAAGCAGGGCAGAGGGAAACACCATATATTTT	CASSLSRAEGNTIYF
TRBV6-1	TRBD1	-	TRBJ1-2	TGTGCCAGCAAGTGGGGACAGGCAACTAACTATGGCTACACCTTC	CASKWGQATNYGYTF
TRBV7-6	-	-	TRBJ1-1	TGTGCCAGCAGCTTCTCGGACCGGGGTGAAGCTTTCTTT	CASSFSDRGEAFF
TRBV4-3	-	-	TRBJ2-1	TGCGCCAGCAGCCAAGATCTCGCCAGGGAGGTCGATGAGCAGTTCTTC	CASSQDLAREVDEQFF
TRBV2	-	-	TRBJ2-6	TGTGCCAGCCAACGAGAGGTCGGGACAATCCGCTCTGGGGCCAACGTCCTGACTTTC	CASQREVGTIRSGANVLTF
TRBV7-9	TRBD1	-	TRBJ1-3	TGTTCCAGCAGCGCCCCGACAGGGAAAAACACCATATATTTT	CSSSAPTGKNTIYF
TRBV15	-	-	TRBJ2-7	TGTGCCACCAGCAGTACAGAGAGATACGAGCAGTACTTC	CATSSTERYEQYF
TRBV5-1	-	once	TRBJ2-4	TGCGCCAGCAGCTTAAGGGGTGAAAACATTCAGTACTTC	CASSLRGENIQYF